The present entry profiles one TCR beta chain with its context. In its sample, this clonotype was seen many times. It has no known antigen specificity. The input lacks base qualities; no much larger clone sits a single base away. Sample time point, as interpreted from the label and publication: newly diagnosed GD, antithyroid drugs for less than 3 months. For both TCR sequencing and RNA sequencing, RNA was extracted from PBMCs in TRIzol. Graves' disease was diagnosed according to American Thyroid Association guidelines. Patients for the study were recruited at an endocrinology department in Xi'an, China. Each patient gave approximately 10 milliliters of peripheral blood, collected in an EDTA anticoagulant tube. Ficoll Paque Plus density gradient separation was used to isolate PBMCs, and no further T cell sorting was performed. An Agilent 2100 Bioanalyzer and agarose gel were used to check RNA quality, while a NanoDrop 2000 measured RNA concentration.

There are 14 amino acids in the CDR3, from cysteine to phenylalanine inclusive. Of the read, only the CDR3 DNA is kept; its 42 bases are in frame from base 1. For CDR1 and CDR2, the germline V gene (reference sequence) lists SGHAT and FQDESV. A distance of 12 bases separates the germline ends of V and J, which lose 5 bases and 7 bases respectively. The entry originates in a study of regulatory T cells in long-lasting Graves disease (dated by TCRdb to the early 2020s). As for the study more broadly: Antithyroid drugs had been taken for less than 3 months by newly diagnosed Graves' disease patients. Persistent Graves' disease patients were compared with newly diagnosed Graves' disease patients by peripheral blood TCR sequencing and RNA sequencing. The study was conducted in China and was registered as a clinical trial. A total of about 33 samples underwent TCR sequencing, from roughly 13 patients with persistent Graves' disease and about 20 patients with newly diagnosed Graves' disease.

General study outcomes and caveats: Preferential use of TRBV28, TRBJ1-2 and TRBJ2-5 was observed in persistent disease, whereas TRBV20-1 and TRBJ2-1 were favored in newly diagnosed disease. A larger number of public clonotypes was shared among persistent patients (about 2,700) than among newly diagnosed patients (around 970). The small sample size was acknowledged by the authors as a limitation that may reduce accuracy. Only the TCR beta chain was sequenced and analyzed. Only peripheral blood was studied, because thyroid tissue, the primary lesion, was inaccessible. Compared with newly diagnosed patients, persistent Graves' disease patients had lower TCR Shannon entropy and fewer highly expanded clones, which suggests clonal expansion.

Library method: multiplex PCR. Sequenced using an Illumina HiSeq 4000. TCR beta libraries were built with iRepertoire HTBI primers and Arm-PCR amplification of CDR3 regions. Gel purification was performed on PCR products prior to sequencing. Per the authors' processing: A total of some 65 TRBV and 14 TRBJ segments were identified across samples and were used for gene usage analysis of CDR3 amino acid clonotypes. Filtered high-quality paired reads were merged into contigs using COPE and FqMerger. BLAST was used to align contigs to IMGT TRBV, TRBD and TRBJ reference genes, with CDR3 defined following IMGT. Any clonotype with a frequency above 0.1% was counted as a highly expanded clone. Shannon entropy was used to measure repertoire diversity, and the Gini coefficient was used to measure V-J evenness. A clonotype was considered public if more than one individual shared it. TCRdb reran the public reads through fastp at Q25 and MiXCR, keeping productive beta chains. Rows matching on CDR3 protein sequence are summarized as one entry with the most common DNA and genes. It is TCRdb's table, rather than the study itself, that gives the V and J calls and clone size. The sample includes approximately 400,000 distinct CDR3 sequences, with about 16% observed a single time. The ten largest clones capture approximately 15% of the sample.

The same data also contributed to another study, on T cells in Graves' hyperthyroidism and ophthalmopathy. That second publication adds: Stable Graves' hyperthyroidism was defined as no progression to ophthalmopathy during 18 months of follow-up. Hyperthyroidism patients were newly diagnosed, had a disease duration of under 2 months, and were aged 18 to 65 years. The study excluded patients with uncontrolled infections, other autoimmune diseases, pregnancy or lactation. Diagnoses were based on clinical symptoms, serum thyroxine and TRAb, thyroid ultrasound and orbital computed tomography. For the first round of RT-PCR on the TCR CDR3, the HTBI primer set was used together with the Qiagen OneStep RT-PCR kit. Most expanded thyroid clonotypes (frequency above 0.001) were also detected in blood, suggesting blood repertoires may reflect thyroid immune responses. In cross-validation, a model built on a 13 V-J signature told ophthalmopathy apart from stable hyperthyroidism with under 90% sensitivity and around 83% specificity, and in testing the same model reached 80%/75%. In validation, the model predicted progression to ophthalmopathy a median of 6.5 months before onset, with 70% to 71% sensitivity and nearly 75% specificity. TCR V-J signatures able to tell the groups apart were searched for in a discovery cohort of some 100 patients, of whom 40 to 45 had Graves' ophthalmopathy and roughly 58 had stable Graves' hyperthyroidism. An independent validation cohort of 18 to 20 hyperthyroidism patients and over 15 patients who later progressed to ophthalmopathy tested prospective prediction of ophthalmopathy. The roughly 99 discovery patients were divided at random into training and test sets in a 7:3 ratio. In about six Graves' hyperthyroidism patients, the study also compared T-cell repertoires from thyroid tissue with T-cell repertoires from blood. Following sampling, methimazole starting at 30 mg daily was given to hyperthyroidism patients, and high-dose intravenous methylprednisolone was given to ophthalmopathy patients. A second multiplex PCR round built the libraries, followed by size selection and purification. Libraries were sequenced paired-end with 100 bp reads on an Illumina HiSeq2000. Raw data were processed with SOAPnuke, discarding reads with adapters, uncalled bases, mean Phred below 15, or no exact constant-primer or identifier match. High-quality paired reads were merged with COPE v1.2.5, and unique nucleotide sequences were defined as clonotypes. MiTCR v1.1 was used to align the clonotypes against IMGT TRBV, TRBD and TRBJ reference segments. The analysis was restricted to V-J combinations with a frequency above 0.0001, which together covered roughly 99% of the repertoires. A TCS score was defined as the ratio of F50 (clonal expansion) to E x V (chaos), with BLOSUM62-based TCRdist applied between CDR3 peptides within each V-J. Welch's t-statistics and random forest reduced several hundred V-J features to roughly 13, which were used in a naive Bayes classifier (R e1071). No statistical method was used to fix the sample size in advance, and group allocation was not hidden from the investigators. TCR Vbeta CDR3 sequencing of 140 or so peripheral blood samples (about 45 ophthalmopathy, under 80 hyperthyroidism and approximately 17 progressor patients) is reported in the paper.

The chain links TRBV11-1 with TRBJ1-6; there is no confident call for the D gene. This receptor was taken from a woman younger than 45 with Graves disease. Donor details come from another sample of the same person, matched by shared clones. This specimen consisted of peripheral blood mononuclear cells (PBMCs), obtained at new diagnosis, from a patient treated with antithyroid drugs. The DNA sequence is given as TGTGCCAGCAGCCCGACCGACGGGAATTCACCCCTCCACTTT. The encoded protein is CASSPTDGNSPLHF. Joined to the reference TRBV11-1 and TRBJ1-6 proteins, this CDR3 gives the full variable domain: EAEVAQSPRYKITEKSQAVAFWCDPISGHATLYWYRQILGQGPELLVQFQDESVVDDSQLPKDRFSAERLKGVDSTLKIQPAELGDSAMYLCASSPTDGNSPLHFGNGTRLTVT.